These 25 T cell receptor beta chains originate from one sample sequenced in a study of regulatory T cells in long-lasting Graves disease. The time point denotes: newly diagnosed GD, antithyroid drugs for less than 3 months. Extracted RNA from PBMCs served as the source of the TCR library. In building TCR beta libraries, iRepertoire HTBI primers were used together with Arm-PCR of CDR3 regions. TCRdb re-called the multiplex PCR reads through MiXCR, storing one row per CDR3 protein. The sample contains around 500,000 distinct CDR3 sequences, more than 15% of which appear only once. The same specimen was also included in a second study, on T cells in Graves' hyperthyroidism and ophthalmopathy.

The sequencing here drew on peripheral blood mononuclear cells (PBMCs), taken at new diagnosis, from a patient treated with antithyroid drugs. The receptors come from a woman aged 35-65 years with Graves disease.

This clonotype has ten or more counts. This sequence joins TRBV6-1 and TRBJ1-2; 9 bases map to TRBD1. The germline V gene has CDR1 MNHNS and CDR2 SASEGT. V was pared by 4 bases and J by 5 bases, with 5 bases of the junction left unmatched. The CDR3 loop spans 14 amino acids. CDR3 in amino acids: CASSGQGGSYGYTF. The CDR3 DNA sequence: TGTGCCAGCAGTGGACAGGGGGGCTCGTATGGCTACACCTTC.

This clonotype was recorded many times. This chain connects TRBV2 to TRBJ2-3; the D gene is possibly TRBD2 (6 bases). The CDR3 is made up of 11 amino acids. Trimming took off 1 base at V and 14 bases at J, with 10 bases between the two ends. Germline V gives CDR1 SNHLY, CDR2 FYNNEI. The CDR3 coding sequence is TGTGCCAGCAGTGAAGAGACTAGATGGTATTTT. It encodes CASSEETRWYF. Filled out from reference TRBV2 and TRBJ2-3, the complete variable domain reads EPEVTQTPSHQVTQMGQEVILRCVPISNHLYFYWYRQILGQKVEFLVSFYNNEISEKSEIFDDQFSVERPDGSNFTLKIRSTKLEDSAMYFCASSEETRWYFGPGTRLTVL.

This clonotype showed up many times. The chain uses TRBV2 and TRBJ1-2, with D tentatively TRBD1 (5 bases). The V end lost 6 bases, the J end lost 4 bases, and 18 bases lay between the germline ends. Germline V gene lookup returns CDR1 SNHLY and CDR2 FYNNEI. This CDR3 has 15 amino acids. The CDR3 loop is CASRSFGGGSYGYTF. CDR3 sequence (DNA): TGTGCCAGCAGGAGCTTTGGGGGAGGCTCCTATGGCTACACCTTC.

This clonotype has a count of ten or more. The CDR3 DNA reads as TGTGCCACCGCGGACAGGGATCTTTTCGGCTACACCTTC. It yields the protein CATADRDLFGYTF. The chain employs TRBV10-3 and TRBJ1-2, with 8 bases lining up with TRBD1. V trimming: 10 bases; J trimming: 8 bases; junction bases outside the gene matches: 12. From germline, CDR1 is ENHRY and CDR2 SYGVKD. This CDR3 has 13 amino acids.

This clonotype was recorded a few times. The rearrangement links TRBV5-5 to TRBJ2-5; D remains unclear. Deletions cut 1 base from V and 0 bases from J, with 4 bases between. CDR3 length: 13 residues. Germline lookup yields CDR1 SGHKS and CDR2 YYEKEE (reference sequence). CDR3 loop: CASSLSNQETQYF. The DNA for the CDR3 is TGTGCCAGCAGCTTGTCGAACCAAGAGACCCAGTACTTC.

This clonotype has ten or more counts. J is TRBJ2-4 and V is TRBV2; perhaps TRBD2 as D (6 bases). CDR1 and CDR2 (germline): SNHLY, FYNNEI. The CDR3 covers 13 residues. V shed 11 bases and J shed 3 bases, with 14 bases lying between them. CDR3 DNA: TGTGCCGGGGGGACGGAGGGCAAAAACATTCAGTACTTC. Translating it yields CAGGTEGKNIQYF.

This clonotype was found many times. The genes are TRBV18 and TRBJ1-3; D is undetermined. This CDR3 is 12 amino acids long. CDR1 is KGHSH, CDR2 LQKENI, per germline. The ends were cut back, 3 bases at V and 6 bases at J, with 6 bases in the middle. CDR3 sequence reads: CASSPRSNTIYF. The CDR3 bases are TGTGCCAGCTCACCGCGTTCAAACACCATATATTTT.

As concerns this clonotype: This may arise from a read error, as a much more abundant clone is one base away. The chain employs TRBV6-2 or TRBV6-3 and TRBJ2-4; D is possibly TRBD2 (5 bases). Germline V CDR1 and CDR2: MNHEY, SVGEGT. The CDR3 has 14 residues. V was shortened by 4 bases and J by 13 bases, with 20 bases between the two germline ends. In DNA, the CDR3 is TGTGCCAGCAGTTTTGCAGACCTCGGGAATGAGCAGTACTTC. Residues: CASSFADLGNEQYF.

This clonotype turned up a few times. The chain links TRBV20-1 to TRBJ2-7, with 12 bases aligning to TRBD1. V dropped 5 bases and J dropped 7; count of bases not matched to a gene: 6. Per the germline V gene, CDR1 is DFQATT and CDR2 is SNEGSKA (reference sequence). This CDR3 has 13 amino acids. CDR3: CSAAGTGGEEQYF. The CDR3 region has the DNA TGCAGTGCTGCCGGGACAGGGGGCGAGGAGCAGTACTTC.

This clonotype was seen at least ten times. This chain uses TRBV12-3 or TRBV12-4 with TRBJ2-7; D may be TRBD1 (5 bases). The ends were cut back, 2 bases at V and 0 bases at J, with 11 bases in the middle. This CDR3 has 15 residues. Written as DNA, the CDR3 is TGTGCCAGCAGTTTAATAGGACAAGCCTCCTACGAGCAGTACTTC. This translates into CASSLIGQASYEQYF.

This clonotype was counted many times. The chain employs TRBV7-6 and TRBJ2-7, with TRBD2 matching over 10 bases. Germline CDR1 is SGHVS and CDR2 is FNYEAQ. The CDR3 covers 16 residues. Unmatched junction bases numbered 4, after V lost 1 base and J lost 1 base. This chain's CDR3 is CASSLVASGGSYEQYF. CDR3 sequence (DNA): TGTGCCAGCAGCTTAGTGGCTAGCGGGGGATCCTACGAGCAGTACTTC.

The chain links TRBV4-1 to TRBJ2-3; tentatively, D is TRBD1 (5 bases). CDR3 size: 13 residues. The germline gives CDR1 MGHRA, CDR2 YSYEKL. Trimming took off 4 bases at V and 8 bases at J, with 13 bases between the two ends. The CDR3 loop reads CASSPLGAITQYF. The CDR3 DNA reads as TGCGCCAGCAGCCCCCTAGGGGCGATTACGCAGTATTTT.

This clonotype was counted between two and nine times. This chain links TRBV15 with TRBJ2-2; maybe TRBD1 (5 bases). Germline CDR1 reads LNHNV; CDR2 reads YYDKDF (reference sequence). Deletions cut 5 bases from V and 7 bases from J, with 17 bases between. This CDR3 is built from 15 residues. CDR3 sequence (DNA): TGTGCCACCAGCCCCCAGGGTGGGGCTGACGGGGAGCTGTTTTTT. Translating gives CATSPQGGADGELFF.

This clonotype occurred a few times. J is TRBJ2-7 and V is TRBV29-1; no clear D gene. The CDR3 is made up of 14 amino acids. Trimming took off 3 bases at V and 4 bases at J, with 16 bases between the two ends. Germline CDR1 reads SQVTM; CDR2 reads ANQGSEA. The CDR3 DNA follows: TGCAGCGTTGAGGCTGAAGGCAGCCTATACGAGCAGTACTTC. Protein: CSVEAEGSLYEQYF.

This clonotype has at least ten counts. The chain uses TRBV6-5 and TRBJ1-1; no firm D call. Per the germline V gene, CDR1 is MNHEY and CDR2 is SVGAGI. V lost 2 bases to trimming and J lost 2 bases, with 3 bases between them. The CDR3 loop spans 12 amino acids. CDR3 sequence reads: CASSYANTEAFF. Written as DNA, the CDR3 is TGTGCCAGCAGTTACGCAAACACTGAAGCTTTCTTT.

This clonotype was seen ten or more times. V gene TRBV3-1 combines with J gene TRBJ1-1; D gene ambiguous. Germline assignment: CDR1 LGHDT and CDR2 YNNKEL (reference sequence). The CDR3 sequence is 11 residues long. V gave up 1 base and J gave up 8 bases, with 5 bases separating them. For the CDR3, the DNA is TGTGCCAGCAGCCAAGCCAGGGAAGCTTTCTTT. Its protein is CASSQAREAFF.

This clonotype was seen many times. The J gene is TRBJ1-5, the V gene TRBV18; 10 bases match TRBD1. In germline, CDR1 is KGHSH, CDR2 LQKENI. This CDR3 comprises 15 residues. V lost 1 base, J lost 6 bases, and 3 bases stayed unmatched. The CDR3 sequence: CASSPQTGGFQPQHF. CDR3 sequence (DNA): TGTGCCAGCTCACCACAGACAGGGGGCTTTCAGCCCCAGCATTTT.

J is TRBJ1-2 and V is TRBV29-1; D is uncertain. Trimming stripped 6 bases from V and 7 bases from J, with 18 bases between. This CDR3 has 13 residues. Germline V CDR1 and CDR2: SQVTM, ANQGSEA. CDR3 in DNA: TGCAGCGTCCCCGGGCTGACGATCGCTGGCTACACCTTC. It is translated as CSVPGLTIAGYTF.

This clonotype was picked up a small number of times. This rearrangement joins TRBV4-2 to TRBJ2-5; D perhaps matches TRBD1 (6 bases). The CDR3 contains 16 residues. Germline values: CDR1 LGHNA, CDR2 YNFKEQ. V dropped 1 base and J dropped 5 bases, with 17 bases sitting between them. CDR3 loop: CASSQAGPGHMETQYF. The CDR3 nucleotides read TGTGCCAGCAGCCAAGCCGGTCCGGGACATATGGAGACCCAGTACTTC.

Many counts were recorded for this clonotype. The gene calls are TRBV6-1 and TRBJ2-4; no clear D gene. CDR3 length: 17 amino acids. Germline CDR1 and CDR2: MNHNS and SASEGT. V was shortened by 2 bases and J by 2 bases, with 16 bases between the two germline ends. CDR3 protein: CASSEKGQPWTKNIQYF. For the CDR3, the DNA is TGTGCCAGCAGTGAAAAAGGCCAACCTTGGACCAAAAACATTCAGTACTTC.

This clonotype has ten or more counts. The chain couples TRBV13 to TRBJ1-1, with D possibly TRBD1 on 6 matching bases. Germline V lookup: CDR1 PRHDT, CDR2 FYEKMQ (reference sequence). Trimming cost V 4 bases and J 5 bases, with 11 bases left between them. This CDR3 has 13 residues. CDR3 sequence (DNA): TGTGCCAGCAGCTGGGGGGGCCCGACTGAAGCTTTCTTT. Its translation is CASSWGGPTEAFF. Full variable domain (rest looked up from reference TRBV13 and TRBJ1-1): AAGVIQSPRHLIKEKRETATLKCYPIPRHDTVYWYQQGPGQDPQFLISFYEKMQSDKGSIPDRFSAQQFSDYHSELNMSSLELGDSALYFCASSWGGPTEAFFGQGTRLTVV.

The table lists this clonotype with many counts. The rearrangement joins TRBV2 to TRBJ2-3, with D maybe TRBD1 (5 bases). Per the germline V gene, CDR1 is SNHLY and CDR2 is FYNNEI. The CDR3 extends over 12 amino acids. V shed 8 bases and J shed 5 bases, with 11 bases lying between them. CDR3 nucleotide sequence: TGTGCCAGCGGGCAGGGTGGAGATACGCAGTATTTT. Amino acid sequence: CASGQGGDTQYF. The whole variable domain, remainder taken from reference TRBV2 and TRBJ2-3, is EPEVTQTPSHQVTQMGQEVILRCVPISNHLYFYWYRQILGQKVEFLVSFYNNEISEKSEIFDDQFSVERPDGSNFTLKIRSTKLEDSAMYFCASGQGGDTQYFGPGTRLTVL.

This clonotype was seen a few times. V usage is TRBV29-1 and J usage is TRBJ1-2; 7 nucleotides match TRBD1. There are 12 residues in the CDR3. Germline trimming cut 7 bases from V and 4 bases from J; bases unmatched to any gene: 6. Germline V gene sequence: CDR1 SQVTM, CDR2 ANQGSEA. The CDR3 here is CSAQGGSYGYTF. The CDR3 nucleotides are TGCAGCGCCCAGGGGGGGAGCTATGGCTACACCTTC.

This clonotype was found a few times. The rearrangement joins TRBV30 to TRBJ2-3; TRBD2 aligns across 8 bases. Looked up from germline, CDR1 is GTSNPN and CDR2 is SVGIG (reference sequence). The CDR3 totals 13 residues. Unmatched junction bases numbered 7, after V lost 3 bases and J lost 8 bases. Here the CDR3 DNA reads TGTGCCTGGAGCCGGGGGGGCCTAGGTACGCAGTATTTT. It codes for CAWSRGGLGTQYF. The complete variable domain, with remaining parts taken from reference TRBV30 and TRBJ2-3, reads SQTIHQWPATLVQPVGSPLSLECTVEGTSNPNLYWYRQAAGRGLQLLFYSVGIGQISSEVPQNLSASRPQDRQFILSSKKLLLSDSGFYLCAWSRGGLGTQYFGPGTRLTVL.

This clonotype was found many times. The V call is TRBV30, the J call TRBJ2-5; weak D call: TRBD1 (5 bases). CDR3 length: 11 residues. Germline CDR1 is GTSNPN and CDR2 is SVGIG (reference sequence). The V and J ends lost 4 bases and 8 bases respectively, with 11 bases between them. CDR3 nucleotide sequence: TGTGCCTGGACCAGGGCAGGTACCCAGTACTTC. It codes for CAWTRAGTQYF. Complete variable domain (other parts from reference TRBV30 and TRBJ2-5): SQTIHQWPATLVQPVGSPLSLECTVEGTSNPNLYWYRQAAGRGLQLLFYSVGIGQISSEVPQNLSASRPQDRQFILSSKKLLLSDSGFYLCAWTRAGTQYFGPGTRLLVL.